A selection of T cell receptor beta chains follows, all from one sample in a study of T cell responses to AZD1222 COVID-19 vaccine. Assay used: immunoSEQ multiplex PCR; TCRdb lists only in-frame clones, some missing. The table includes 150,000 to 200,000 clones, just over 90% detected once. The sequenced sample was peripheral blood, obtained on day 0 of AZD1222 vaccination. All receptors derive from an adult in good health. CDR3s include the opening cysteine and the closing phenylalanine or tryptophan. A D gene is named only where the DNA matches it firmly. Only some rows state a clone size, as once, few, many or a class for expanded clones.

size	D	J	V	DNA	CDR3
NA	NA	TRBJ1-1	TRBV21-1	TGTGCCAGCAGCAAAAACCAGAGGCAGCTTATGAACACTGAAGCTTTCTTT	CASSKNQRQLMNTEAFF
NA	NA	TRBJ1-2	TRBV6-5	TGTGCCAGCAGTAGTGGCCTTGAGGGGAGATATGGCTACACCTTC	CASSSGLEGRYGYTF
NA	NA	TRBJ1-2	TRBV7-2	TGTGCCAGCAGCTTAGCACCTTCTGCTAACTATGGCTACACCTTC	CASSLAPSANYGYTF
NA	NA	TRBJ1-1	TRBV18	TGTGCCAGCTCACCAACGTTTGGACAGACGAACACTGAAGCTTTCTTT	CASSPTFGQTNTEAFF
NA	TRBD1	TRBJ2-7	TRBV4-3	TGCGCCAGCAGCCCATCAGGGGGCCGCGAGCAGTACTTC	CASSPSGGREQYF
NA	NA	TRBJ1-4	TRBV29-1	TGCAGCGTTGGAGAGTATTGGGGGGTGCAACTGTTTTTT	CSVGEYWGVQLFF
NA	NA	TRBJ1-2	TRBV30	TGTGCCTGGAGTGTTCTAAACTATGGCTACACCTTC	CAWSVLNYGYTF
once	NA	TRBJ1-4	TRBV30	TGTGCCTGGAGCGATTTTAAGGTTAGAGAAAAACTGTTTTTT	CAWSDFKVREKLFF
NA	NA	TRBJ1-3	TRBV18	TGTGCCAGCTCACCTGACGGGAACTCTGGAAACACCATATATTTT	CASSPDGNSGNTIYF
NA	NA	TRBJ1-5	TRBV28	TGTGCCAGCAGTTCCCAGGGGCGGAGGGCACAGCCCCAGCATTTT	CASSSQGRRAQPQHF
NA	TRBD1	TRBJ1-1	TRBV28	TGTGCCAGCAGTCCAGGGGGGATTGACACTGAAGCTTTCTTT	CASSPGGIDTEAFF
NA	NA	TRBJ1-4	TRBV4-3	TGCGCCAGCAGCCAAGAAACAACTAATGAAAAACTGTTTTTT	CASSQETTNEKLFF
NA	NA	TRBJ1-1	TRBV19	TGTGCCAGTAGTATAGATGGGAATAGCAACACTGAAGCTTTCTTT	CASSIDGNSNTEAFF